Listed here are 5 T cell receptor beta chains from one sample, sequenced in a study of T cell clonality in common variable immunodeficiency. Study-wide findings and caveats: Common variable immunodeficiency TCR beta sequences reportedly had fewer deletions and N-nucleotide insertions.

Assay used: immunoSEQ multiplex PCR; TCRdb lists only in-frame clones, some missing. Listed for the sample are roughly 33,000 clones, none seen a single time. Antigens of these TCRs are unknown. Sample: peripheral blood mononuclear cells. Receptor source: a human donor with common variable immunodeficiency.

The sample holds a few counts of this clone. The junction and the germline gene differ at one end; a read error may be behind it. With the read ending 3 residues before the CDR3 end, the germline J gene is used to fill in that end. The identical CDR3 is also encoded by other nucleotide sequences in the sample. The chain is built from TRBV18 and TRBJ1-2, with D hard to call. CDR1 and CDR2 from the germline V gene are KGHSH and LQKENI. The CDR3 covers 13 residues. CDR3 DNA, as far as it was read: TGTGCCAGCTCACCAAGAGAGGACTATGGT. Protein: CASSPREDYG. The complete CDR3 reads CASSPREDYGYTF. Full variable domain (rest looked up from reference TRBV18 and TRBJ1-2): NAGVMQNPRHLVRRRGQEARLRCSPMKGHSHVYWYRQLPEEGLKFMVYLQKENIIDESGMPKERFSAEFPKEGPSILRIQQVVRGDSAAYFCASSPREDYGYTFGSGTRLTVV.

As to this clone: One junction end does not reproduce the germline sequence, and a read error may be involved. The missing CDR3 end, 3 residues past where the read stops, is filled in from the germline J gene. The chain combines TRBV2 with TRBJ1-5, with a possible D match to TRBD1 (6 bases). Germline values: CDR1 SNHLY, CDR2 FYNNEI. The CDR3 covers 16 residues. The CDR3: CASSESDRSSKQPQHF. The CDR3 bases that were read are TGTGCCAGCAGTGAATCCGACAGGTCTAGCAAGCAGCCC. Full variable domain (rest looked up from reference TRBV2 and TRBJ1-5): EPEVTQTPSHQVTQMGQEVILRCVPISNHLYFYWYRQILGQKVEFLVSFYNNEISEKSEIFDDQFSVERPDGSNFTLKIRSTKLEDSAMYFCASSESDRSSKQPQHFGDGTRLSIL.

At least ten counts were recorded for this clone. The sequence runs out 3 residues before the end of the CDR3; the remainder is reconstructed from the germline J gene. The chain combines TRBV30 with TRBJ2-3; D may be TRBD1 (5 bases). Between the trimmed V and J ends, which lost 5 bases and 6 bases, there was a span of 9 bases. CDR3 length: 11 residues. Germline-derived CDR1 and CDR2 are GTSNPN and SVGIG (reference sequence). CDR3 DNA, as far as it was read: TGTGCCTGGGGACACCGGGATACG. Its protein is CAWGHRDT. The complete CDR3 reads CAWGHRDTQYF.

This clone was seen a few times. CDR3 DNA (partial): TGTGCCAGCAGCCTGAGACACACCCAGGATCAGCCC. This codes for CASSLRHTQDQP. The whole CDR3 protein reads CASSLRHTQDQPQHF. This chain connects TRBV7-6 to TRBJ1-5; D remains ambiguous. The CDR3 end is not reached by the read, which stops 3 residues before it; the germline J gene fills it in. Germline CDR1 reads SGHVS; CDR2 reads FNYEAQ. The CDR3 is made up of 15 amino acids. Trimming took 5 bases from V and 5 from J, leaving 16 bases between them.

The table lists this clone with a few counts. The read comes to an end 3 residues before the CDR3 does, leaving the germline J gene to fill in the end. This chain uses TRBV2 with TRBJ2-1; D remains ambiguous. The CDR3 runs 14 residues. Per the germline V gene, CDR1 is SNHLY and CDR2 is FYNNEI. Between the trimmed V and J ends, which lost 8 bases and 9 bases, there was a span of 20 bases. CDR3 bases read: TGTGCCAGCGGCTTGGCGCTAGAGGTCGGTGAG. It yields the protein CASGLALEVGE. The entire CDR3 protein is CASGLALEVGEQFF.